Described below is a single T cell receptor (beta chain) sequence and its context. Its cognate antigen is unknown. The libraries of TRB cDNA were constructed through 5' RACE using UMI labels. TCRdb re-called the 5' RACE reads; every CDR3 protein appears as one record, without DNA. In total, the table holds 100,000 to 150,000 distinct CDR3 sequences. The CDR3 consists of 13 residues. Germline V gives CDR1 SGHTA, CDR2 FQGTGA. This entry is derived from a study of CXCR3-negative and CXCR3-positive naive CD8 T cells. Whole-study results and caveats: Comparably high diversity marked both naive subsets, whereas memory CD8+ cells had much lower diversity. Naive cells with CXCR3 showed TRB CDR3s that were more hydrophobic than those in CXCR3-negative naive cells.

The receptor was isolated from a human donor in good health. Some clones in this sample may be carry-over from other donors' samples. Sequencing input: naive CXCR3+ CD8+ T cells from blood. Subset defined: CD45RO-CCR7+CD27+CD95- naive CD8+ T cells expressing CXCR3 (TNR3+). The rearrangement uses TRBV7-3 and TRBJ2-3; absent DNA, TCRdb's TRBD1 call cannot be checked. CDR3: CASSSTGVDTQYF.